These T cell receptor beta chains were read from a single sample in a study of vaccination and CD4 T cells after COVID-19. In TCRdb, the PCR reads were re-called with MiXCR into one record per CDR3 protein. The sample lists fewer than 20,000 distinct CDR3 sequences; approximately 60% were seen once. Specimen: CD4+ T cells from blood, collected after SARS-CoV-2 vaccination. The origin of the receptors is a human donor who had recovered from COVID-19. Each CDR3 is given with its conserved first and last residue. D genes are given only for firm matches. Clone sizes are given selectively: once, few, many, or a class where the clone is expanded.

>NA|NA|TRBV7-3|TRBJ2-1
CASSLEGTYGYNEQFF
TGTGCCAGCAGCTTAGAGGGGACCTACGGGTACAATGAGCAGTTCTTC
>NA|NA|TRBV5-1|TRBJ1-2
CASSYRDTYGYTF
TGCGCCAGCAGCTATAGGGACACCTATGGCTACACCTTC
>NA|TRBD1|TRBV20-1|TRBJ2-1
CSADPGQGVFYNEQFF
TGCAGTGCTGACCCGGGACAGGGAGTTTTCTACAATGAGCAGTTCTTC
>NA|NA|TRBV9|TRBJ1-1
CASSNTGGGMNTEAFF
TGTGCCAGCAGCAACACTGGGGGGGGCATGAACACTGAAGCTTTCTTT
>few|TRBD2|TRBV20-1|TRBJ2-7
CSASDEREGLHSYEQYF
TGCAGTGCTAGCGACGAGCGGGAGGGGCTTCATAGCTACGAGCAGTACTTC
>NA|TRBD2|TRBV27|TRBJ2-7
CASVPLGGGPSEQYF
TGTGCCAGCGTCCCGCTCGGGGGAGGGCCGAGCGAGCAGTACTTC
>NA|NA|TRBV7-8|TRBJ2-1
CASSVEGSGHNEQFF
TGTGCCAGCAGCGTAGAGGGTAGCGGACACAATGAGCAGTTCTTC
>few|NA|TRBV2|TRBJ1-2
CASSEALRDGYTF
TGTGCCAGCAGTGAAGCGCTTCGGGATGGCTACACCTTC
>few|NA|TRBV7-9|TRBJ2-7
CASSLADGISSYEQYF
TGTGCCAGCAGCTTAGCTGACGGAATAAGCTCCTACGAGCAGTACTTC
>NA|NA|TRBV21-1|TRBJ2-3
CASKTGLPPWSTDTQYF
TGTGCCAGCAAAACGGGACTTCCTCCCTGGAGTACAGATACGCAGTATTTT
>NA|TRBD2|TRBV29-1|TRBJ2-2
CSVGRVAGELFF
TGCAGCGTCGGGAGGGTAGCCGGGGAGCTGTTTTTT
>NA|NA|TRBV27|TRBJ2-3
CASRPWDPPSATQYF
TGTGCCAGCAGGCCTTGGGACCCACCAAGTGCGACGCAGTATTTT
>once|NA|TRBV28|TRBJ1-5
CASSLPLMASNQPQHF
TGTGCCAGCAGTTTACCCCTAATGGCTAGCAATCAGCCCCAGCATTTT
>NA|TRBD2|TRBV20-1|TRBJ2-5
CSAVGGRAVETQYF
TGCAGTGCCGTCGGCGGGAGGGCCGTAGAGACCCAGTACTTC
>once|NA|TRBV5-1|TRBJ1-1
CASSLAPGINAEAFF
TGCGCCAGCAGCTTGGCCCCAGGGATAAACGCTGAAGCTTTCTTT
>NA|NA|TRBV7-9|TRBJ2-2
CASTTASNTGELFF
TGTGCCAGTACGACAGCCTCGAACACCGGGGAGCTGTTTTTT
>NA|NA|TRBV5-6|TRBJ2-7
CASSLDEGTVQYF
TGTGCCAGCAGCTTGGATGAGGGGACGGTGCAGTACTTC
>NA|TRBD1|TRBV5-1|TRBJ2-7
CASNTQGGPYEQYF
TGCGCCAGCAACACACAGGGGGGACCCTACGAGCAGTACTTC
>NA|NA|TRBV7-9|TRBJ2-3
CASSLVAHGGSTDTQYF
TGTGCCAGCAGCTTAGTGGCACATGGCGGGAGCACAGATACGCAGTATTTT
>NA|TRBD1|TRBV15|TRBJ1-1
CATSRTYSGGQGAEAFF
TGTGCCACCAGCAGGACCTATAGTGGGGGACAGGGTGCTGAAGCTTTCTTT
>NA|NA|TRBV6-1|TRBJ2-5
CASIATVEETQYF
TGTGCCAGCATTGCGACCGTAGAAGAGACCCAGTACTTC
>NA|NA|TRBV7-2|TRBJ1-2
CASSFSGDGYTF
TGTGCCAGCAGCTTCTCAGGAGATGGCTACACCTTC
>NA|NA|TRBV21-1|TRBJ2-7
CAGDYGDREYEQYF
TGTGCCGGAGATTATGGGGACAGGGAATACGAGCAGTACTTC
>few|NA|TRBV20-1|TRBJ2-2
CSAPSVGQRTGELFF
TGCAGTGCTCCGTCGGTAGGACAAAGAACCGGGGAGCTGTTTTTT
>NA|NA|TRBV2|TRBJ1-6
CASNVEYYNSPLHF
TGTGCCAGCAATGTGGAGTACTATAATTCACCCCTCCACTTT
>NA|NA|TRBV6-2/TRBV6-3|TRBJ2-6
CASSYSSGANVLTF
TGTGCCAGCAGTTACAGCTCTGGGGCCAACGTCCTGACTTTC
>NA|TRBD1|TRBV28|TRBJ1-1
CATARGRFTEAFF
TGTGCCACCGCGAGGGGGCGCTTCACTGAAGCTTTCTTT
>once|TRBD1|TRBV5-4|TRBJ2-3
CASSLRDRSADTQYF
TGTGCCAGCAGCCTACGGGACAGATCTGCAGATACGCAGTATTTT
>NA|TRBD1|TRBV11-3|TRBJ2-3
CASSRRTGGSTDTQYF
TGTGCCAGCAGCCGTAGAACAGGGGGGAGCACAGATACGCAGTATTTT
>NA|TRBD1|TRBV7-2|TRBJ2-5
CASSFPDREETQYF
TGTGCCAGCAGCTTCCCGGACAGGGAAGAGACCCAGTACTTC
>few|NA|TRBV6-1|TRBJ1-5
CASSTGNLNQPQHF
TGTGCCAGCTCCACAGGGAACCTCAATCAGCCCCAGCATTTT
>NA|TRBD1|TRBV11-3|TRBJ1-5
CASRTGHNQPQHF
TGTGCCAGCCGGACAGGGCACAATCAGCCCCAGCATTTT
>NA|NA|TRBV14|TRBJ2-7
CASSEPGSLGRYF
TGTGCCAGCAGCGAACCGGGATCCCTCGGGCGGTACTTC
>few|NA|TRBV19|TRBJ2-3
CASTPTSSTDTQYF
TGTGCCAGTACCCCGACAAGTAGCACAGATACGCAGTATTTT
>NA|TRBD2|TRBV28|TRBJ2-3
CASGLAGAPATDTQYF
TGTGCCAGCGGACTAGCGGGAGCCCCAGCCACAGATACGCAGTATTTT
>NA|NA|TRBV10-3|TRBJ2-7
CAISDHRTYEQYF
TGTGCCATCAGTGATCACAGGACATACGAGCAGTACTTC
>NA|NA|TRBV20-1|TRBJ2-3
CSAPNRGGSTDTQYF
TGCAGTGCTCCGAATCGAGGGGGAAGTACAGATACGCAGTATTTT
>NA|TRBD1|TRBV9|TRBJ1-2
CASSPSGTGVGRGYGYTF
TGTGCCAGCAGCCCCAGCGGGACAGGGGTCGGGCGCGGCTATGGCTACACCTTC
>NA|TRBD2|TRBV7-8|TRBJ2-4
CASSLGGVDIQYF
TGTGCCAGCAGCTTGGGAGGGGTGGACATTCAGTACTTC
>few|TRBD2|TRBV20-1|TRBJ2-3
CSARLTSGRAGTDTQYF
TGCAGTGCTAGACTCACTAGCGGGAGGGCCGGCACAGATACGCAGTATTTT
>NA|NA|TRBV5-4|TRBJ2-2
CASSGGGTGELFF
TGTGCCAGCAGCGGAGGGGGGACCGGGGAGCTGTTTTTT
>once|NA|TRBV19|TRBJ2-2
CASSIQGKPPPGELFF
TGTGCCAGTAGTATCCAGGGTAAACCCCCCCCGGGGGAGCTGTTTTTT
>few|NA|TRBV11-3|TRBJ2-2
CASSPSLRDTGELFF
TGTGCCAGCAGCCCCTCCCTGAGGGACACCGGGGAGCTGTTTTTT
>few|NA|TRBV6-1|TRBJ2-3
CASSGAGRVSTDTQYF
TGTGCCAGCAGTGGGGCAGGGCGGGTTAGCACAGATACGCAGTATTTT
>once|NA|TRBV27|TRBJ1-4
CASSFRHLNEKLFF
TGTGCCAGCAGTTTTCGACACCTTAATGAAAAACTGTTTTTT
>few|TRBD1|TRBV7-2|TRBJ2-3
CASIRGRGRDTQYF
TGTGCCAGCATCCGGGGCAGGGGGAGAGATACGCAGTATTTT
>NA|NA|TRBV6-1|TRBJ2-1
CASSDLVHGEQFF
TGTGCCAGCAGTGACCTCGTTCATGGTGAGCAGTTCTTC
>NA|TRBD1|TRBV7-9|TRBJ1-6
CASSSTGNNSPLHF
TGTGCCAGCAGCTCGACAGGGAATAATTCACCCCTCCACTTT
>NA|NA|TRBV7-9|TRBJ1-2
CASSLDFGGRGGYTF
TGTGCCAGCAGCTTAGATTTTGGGGGAAGAGGGGGCTACACCTTC
>NA|TRBD1|TRBV19|TRBJ2-2
CASSLLRTGTGELFF
TGTGCCAGTAGTCTGTTGCGGACAGGGACCGGGGAGCTGTTTTTT
>NA|TRBD1|TRBV24-1|TRBJ2-3
CATSDWGTGWSDTQYF
TGTGCCACCAGTGATTGGGGGACAGGGTGGTCAGATACGCAGTATTTT
>NA|NA|TRBV7-2|TRBJ2-5
CASTPRLANQETQYF
TGTGCCAGCACCCCCAGGCTAGCGAACCAAGAGACCCAGTACTTC